This T cell receptor (beta chain) stems from a study of cytomegalovirus exposure and HLA in healthy donors. Study background: Within an early data release were approximately 85 million unique TCRs drawn from HLA-typed donors.

The study, taken as a whole, reports: Later analysis associated a missense DCLRE1C variant with TCR beta V- and J-gene trimming.

The sample holds a few counts of this clone. What it binds is not known. The PCR contained 60 Vbeta and 13 Jbeta primers. Using immunoSEQ multiplex PCR, the repertoire was profiled, and TCRdb retains in-frame clones only, with some absent. The sample has 90,000 to 140,000 clones; approximately 81% are singletons. CDR1 is MNHEY and CDR2 is SVGAGI in the germline V gene. This CDR3 is built from 14 residues. Specimen: PBMCs. The clonotype comes from a man aged 25-45 years in good health and CMV-seronegative. The chain has TRBV6-5 and TRBJ2-5, with TRBD1 identical over 9 bases. The closer fit of TRBJ2-7 to the DNA end suggests the J call may be wrong. CDR3 nucleotide sequence: TGTGCCAGCAGTTATACAGGGGGCAACTACGAGCAGTACTTC. Its protein is CASSYTGGNYEQYF.